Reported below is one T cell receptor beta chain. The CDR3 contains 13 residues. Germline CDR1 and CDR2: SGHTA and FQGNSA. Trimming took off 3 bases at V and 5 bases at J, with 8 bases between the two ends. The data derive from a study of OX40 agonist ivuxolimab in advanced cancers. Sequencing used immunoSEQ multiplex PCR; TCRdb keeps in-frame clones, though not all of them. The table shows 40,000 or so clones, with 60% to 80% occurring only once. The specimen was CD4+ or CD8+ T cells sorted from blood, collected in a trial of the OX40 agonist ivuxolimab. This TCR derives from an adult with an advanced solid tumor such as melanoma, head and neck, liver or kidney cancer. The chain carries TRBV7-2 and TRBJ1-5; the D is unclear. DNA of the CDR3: TGTGCCAGCAGCTTTAGTGGGTATCAGCCCCAGCATTTT. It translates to CASSFSGYQPQHF.